This T cell receptor (beta chain) was sequenced during a study of T-cell reconstitution after alpha-beta-depleted transplantation in children. Trimming took off 4 bases at V and 5 bases at J, with 14 bases between the two ends. Germline V gene sequence: CDR1 LNHDA, CDR2 SQIVND (reference sequence). CDR3 length: 14 residues. Unique molecular identifiers were built into the TCRbeta library. TCRdb re-analysed the PCR reads in MiXCR, keeping a single row per CDR3 protein. This sample yields about 420,000 distinct CDR3 sequences, of which roughly 10% are seen a single time; roughly 6% belongs to the top ten. The sample holds a few counts of this clonotype.

The sample was PBMCs from the stem cell graft donor, taken from the stem cell graft. This chain links TRBV19 with TRBJ1-1; D is undetermined. The clonotype originates from a human donor who donated a stem cell graft to a child with acute myeloid leukemia. The CDR3 DNA reads TGTGCCAGTAGTACTGCCGTTTCGAGGACTGAAGCTTTCTTT. This gives the protein CASSTAVSRTEAFF.